A single sample gave rise to the 29 T cell receptor beta chains below, sequenced in a study of identifying expanded T cells in peripheral blood. Some clones are missing from TCRdb's copy, which holds only in-frame ones; the method was immunoSEQ multiplex PCR. This sample has 97,000 or so clones; about 87% occur once, and the top ten carry 14%. What was sequenced was blood. These receptor sequences come from a person aged 18-70 years in good health.

This sequence joins TRBV9 and TRBJ1-3; the D gene is possibly TRBD1 (5 bases). Trimming stripped 0 bases from V and 0 bases from J, with 10 bases between. The CDR3 sequence is 16 residues long. Germline assignment: CDR1 SGDLS and CDR2 YYNGEE. The CDR3 reads CASSVDGGLSGNTIYF. As DNA, the CDR3 is TGTGCCAGCAGCGTAGACGGGGGACTCTCTGGAAACACCATATATTTT.

The chain joins TRBV10-3 to TRBJ2-6, with D unclear. V was shortened by 4 bases and J by 0 bases, with 7 bases between the two germline ends. This CDR3 has 15 amino acids. Germline-derived CDR1 and CDR2 are ENHRY and SYGVKD. CDR3 in amino acids: CAISAGNSGANVLTF. CDR3 bases: TGTGCCATCAGTGCCGGTAACTCTGGGGCCAACGTCCTGACTTTC.

CDR3 sequence: CASSLTPGLANYEQYF. As DNA, the CDR3 is TGTGCCAGCAGCTTAACTCCCGGACTAGCGAACTACGAGCAGTACTTC. V and J are TRBV7-9 and TRBJ2-7; the match to TRBD2 covers 9 bases. From germline, CDR1 is SEHNR and CDR2 FQNEAQ (reference sequence). Trimming cost V 2 bases and J 3 bases; bases outside gene matches: 8. CDR3 length: 16 amino acids.

The J gene is TRBJ2-7, the V gene TRBV9; TRBD1 might be the D (5 bases). CDR3 length: 14 residues. From germline, CDR1 is SGDLS and CDR2 YYNGEE. Trimming stripped 0 bases from V and 5 bases from J, with 12 bases between. CDR3 sequence: CASSVGQGVDEQYF. CDR3 sequence (DNA): TGTGCCAGCAGCGTAGGGCAGGGTGTCGACGAGCAGTACTTC.

The V and J genes are TRBV28 and TRBJ1-5; D gene ambiguous. CDR1 is MDHEN and CDR2 is SYDVKM in the germline V gene. Trimming left V 7 bases short and J 3 bases short, with 4 bases between. This CDR3 has 11 amino acids. The CDR3: CASTTNQPQHF. CDR3 in DNA: TGTGCCAGCACTACCAATCAGCCCCAGCATTTT. Complete variable domain (other parts from reference TRBV28 and TRBJ1-5): DVKVTQSSRYLVKRTGEKVFLECVQDMDHENMFWYRQDPGLGLRLIYFSYDVKMKEKGDIPEGYSVSREKKERFSLILESASTNQTSMYLCASTTNQPQHFGDGTRLSIL.

The chain employs TRBV7-8 and TRBJ1-2; D is unresolved. The CDR3 is 16 residues long. Germline V gene sequence: CDR1 SGHVS, CDR2 FQNEAQ. Trimming cost V 1 base and J 8 bases, with 20 bases left between them. This CDR3 is CASSLDLRGRVGGYTF. The DNA for the CDR3 is TGTGCCAGCAGCTTAGATTTGCGGGGTCGGGTGGGCGGCTACACCTTC. The whole variable domain, remainder taken from reference TRBV7-8 and TRBJ1-2, is GAGVSQSPRYKVAKRGQDVALRCDPISGHVSLFWYQQALGQGPEFLTYFQNEAQLDKSGLPSDRFFAERPEGSVSTLKIQRTQQEDSAVYLCASSLDLRGRVGGYTFGSGTRLTVV.

The genes are TRBV19 and TRBJ2-7; 9 bases are a match to TRBD1. This CDR3 contains 13 residues. Trimming at V came to 5 bases and at J to 3 bases, leaving 2 bases not matched to a gene. Germline V gene sequence: CDR1 LNHDA, CDR2 SQIVND (reference sequence). CDR3 sequence (DNA): TGTGCCAGTAGTGAGACAGGGGGCTACGAGCAGTACTTC. Protein: CASSETGGYEQYF.

V usage is TRBV6-6 and J usage is TRBJ1-5; D possibly corresponds to TRBD1 (5 bases). CDR1 MNHNY and CDR2 SVGAGI come from the germline V gene (reference sequence). The CDR3 has 15 residues. V lost 6 bases, J lost 3 bases, and 15 bases lay in between. The CDR3 DNA reads as TGTGCCAGCAGCGGGGTATTAGGGGCCAATCAGCCCCAGCATTTT. It encodes CASSGVLGANQPQHF.

The count of this clone is one. V and J are TRBV28 and TRBJ1-2; D gene unclear. The CDR3 runs 11 residues. The V gene's germline CDR1 is MDHEN and CDR2 SYDVKM. The V and J ends lost 8 bases and 5 bases respectively, with 9 bases between them. The CDR3 sequence: CASSGSYGYTF. The CDR3 nucleotides read TGTGCCAGCTCGGGCTCATATGGCTACACCTTC.

The chain uses TRBV5-1 and TRBJ1-3; D is undetermined. This CDR3 spans 14 amino acids. CDR1 and CDR2 (germline): SGHRS, YFSETQ. Trimming removed 3 bases from V and 4 bases from J, with 11 bases in between. The chain's CDR3 is CASSWGLQGNTIYF. In nucleotides, the CDR3 is TGCGCCAGCAGCTGGGGATTGCAAGGAAACACCATATATTTT.

The chain recombines TRBV5-4 with TRBJ2-2; maybe TRBD2 (5 bases). Trimming shortened V by 5 bases and J by 7 bases, and 24 bases separated the two germline ends. Germline values: CDR1 SGHNT, CDR2 YYREEE (reference sequence). The CDR3 is 17 residues long. This chain's CDR3 is CASRSGLPGGNGGELFF. The DNA for the CDR3 is TGTGCCAGCAGATCTGGACTGCCTGGCGGTAATGGCGGGGAGCTGTTTTTT.

The chain couples TRBV7-2 to TRBJ1-1; D might be TRBD1 (5 bases). V was shortened by 2 bases and J by 2 bases, with 12 bases between the two germline ends. CDR3 length: 15 residues. Germline V lookup: CDR1 SGHTA, CDR2 FQGNSA. CDR3 amino acids: CASSLLGRANTEAFF. For the CDR3, the DNA is TGTGCCAGCAGCTTATTGGGCAGGGCCAACACTGAAGCTTTCTTT.

The V gene is TRBV7-9, the J gene TRBJ1-3; 9 nucleotides agree with TRBD1. V lost 5 bases and J lost 0; bases outside the gene matches: 8. Germline V gene lookup returns CDR1 SEHNR and CDR2 FQNEAQ (reference sequence). CDR3 length: 17 residues. The CDR3 spells CASSVGQGSLSGNTIYF. DNA of the CDR3: TGTGCCAGCAGCGTGGGACAGGGTAGTCTCTCTGGAAACACCATATATTTT.

V gene TRBV4-1 combines with J gene TRBJ2-7; D remains ambiguous. The CDR3 consists of 14 residues. V was shortened by 0 bases and J by 1 base, with 7 bases between the two germline ends. Germline CDR1 is MGHRA and CDR2 is YSYEKL. The CDR3 sequence: CASSQEGPSYEQYF. CDR3 DNA sequence: TGCGCCAGCAGCCAAGAAGGCCCTTCCTACGAGCAGTACTTC.

This clone was recorded only once. The rearrangement joins TRBV6-4 to TRBJ2-7; TRBD1 matches 10 bases. Germline V gives CDR1 MRHNA, CDR2 SNTAGT. This CDR3 contains 16 residues. V shed 2 bases and J 0 bases; nucleotides not matched to a gene: 4. The CDR3 sequence: CASSDHRDRGSYEQYF. DNA for the CDR3: TGTGCCAGCAGTGACCACCGGGACAGGGGCTCCTACGAGCAGTACTTC.

This chain uses TRBV11-2 with TRBJ1-5; D uncertain. CDR1 is SGHAT and CDR2 is FQNNGV in the germline V gene. V gave up 3 bases and J gave up 4 bases, with 7 bases separating them. This CDR3 has 13 amino acids. The CDR3 is CASSLSPNQPQHF. The CDR3 bases are TGTGCCAGCAGCTTGTCCCCAAATCAGCCCCAGCATTTT.

The chain recombines TRBV28 with TRBJ2-4; D may be TRBD1 or TRBD2 (5 bases each). Germline V CDR1 and CDR2: MDHEN, SYDVKM. Trimming removed 7 bases at V and 2 bases at J, with 21 bases between. The CDR3 runs 17 residues. The CDR3 loop is CASMTRAGEGSKNIQYF. CDR3 sequence (DNA): TGTGCCAGCATGACCAGGGCCGGGGAAGGGTCCAAAAACATTCAGTACTTC. Full variable domain (missing parts from reference TRBV28 and TRBJ2-4): DVKVTQSSRYLVKRTGEKVFLECVQDMDHENMFWYRQDPGLGLRLIYFSYDVKMKEKGDIPEGYSVSREKKERFSLILESASTNQTSMYLCASMTRAGEGSKNIQYFGAGTRLSVL.

This sequence joins TRBV19 and TRBJ2-1; 7 bases are shared with TRBD2. Germline CDR1 is LNHDA and CDR2 is SQIVND (reference sequence). The CDR3 extends over 13 amino acids. J was trimmed by 6 bases and V by 7 bases; bases with no gene match: 6. This CDR3 reads CASKAGSANEQFF. CDR3 DNA sequence: TGTGCCAGTAAAGCGGGATCGGCCAATGAGCAGTTCTTC.

The chain recombines TRBV2 with TRBJ1-2, with 8 bases identical to TRBD1. This CDR3 has 13 residues. Germline loops: CDR1 SNHLY, CDR2 FYNNEI. V trimming: 10 bases; J trimming: 7 bases; junction bases outside the gene matches: 11. CDR3 in DNA: TGTGCCATAACGCTGGACAGGGCTCCTGGCTACACCTTC. Protein: CAITLDRAPGYTF.

This rearrangement joins TRBV9 to TRBJ1-2; D remains unclear. The CDR3 is made up of 13 amino acids. The germline CDR1 and CDR2 sequences are SGDLS and YYNGEE. V was pared by 2 bases and J by 6 bases, with 11 bases between. CDR3 sequence reads: CASSVLSSDGYTF. The CDR3, as DNA: TGTGCCAGCAGCGTTCTAAGCTCGGATGGCTACACCTTC.

This rearrangement joins TRBV29-1 to TRBJ1-2; the D gene is possibly TRBD1 (5 bases). From germline, CDR1 is SQVTM and CDR2 ANQGSEA. Trimming cost V 1 base and J 1 base, with 7 bases left between them. The CDR3 covers 13 residues. The CDR3 DNA is TGCAGCGTTGAAGTTCAGGGTAACTATGGCTACACCTTC. It encodes CSVEVQGNYGYTF.

The V call is TRBV9, the J call TRBJ2-7; D not certain. The ends were cut back, 0 bases at V and 7 bases at J, with 8 bases in the middle. Per germline, CDR1 SGDLS and CDR2 YYNGEE. This CDR3 spans 12 amino acids. The CDR3 reads CASSVEGREQYF. The CDR3 bases are TGTGCCAGCAGCGTAGAAGGTAGGGAGCAGTACTTC. Using reference TRBV9 and TRBJ2-7 for the parts outside the CDR3, the full variable domain is DSGVTQTPKHLITATGQRVTLRCSPRSGDLSVYWYQQSLDQGLQFLIQYYNGEERAKGNILERFSAQQFPDLHSELNLSSLELGDSALYFCASSVEGREQYFGPGTRLTVT.

This chain uses TRBV7-2 with TRBJ1-1; D gene uncertain. V lost 8 bases and J 5 bases, leaving 12 bases between the germline ends. Germline-derived CDR1 and CDR2 are SGHTA and FQGNSA. The CDR3 loop spans 12 amino acids. The CDR3 sequence: CASRRSLTEAFF. CDR3 DNA sequence: TGTGCCAGCCGACGGTCTTTGACTGAAGCTTTCTTT.

This chain links TRBV5-1 with TRBJ1-1; D gene ambiguous. Trimming took off 6 bases at V and 3 bases at J, with 15 bases between the two ends. Germline CDR1 is SGHRS and CDR2 is YFSETQ. This CDR3 region has 14 residues. The CDR3 reads CASTYSDGYTEAFF. In DNA, the CDR3 is TGCGCCAGCACCTACTCGGACGGGTACACTGAAGCTTTCTTT.

V is TRBV18 and J is TRBJ1-3, with no clear D. Trimming removed 3 bases from V and 3 bases from J, with 9 bases in between. Looked up from germline, CDR1 is KGHSH and CDR2 is LQKENI. The CDR3 consists of 14 residues. CDR3 nucleotide sequence: TGTGCCAGCTCACCTAATAACGGTGGAAACACCATATATTTT. This translates into CASSPNNGGNTIYF. Full variable domain (remainder filled in from reference TRBV18 and TRBJ1-3): NAGVMQNPRHLVRRRGQEARLRCSPMKGHSHVYWYRQLPEEGLKFMVYLQKENIIDESGMPKERFSAEFPKEGPSILRIQQVVRGDSAAYFCASSPNNGGNTIYFGEGSWLTVV.

The chain joins TRBV4-1 to TRBJ2-1; 7 bases align to TRBD2. J gave up 8 bases and V 2 bases, and 21 bases lay outside the gene matches. Germline V lookup: CDR1 MGHRA, CDR2 YSYEKL. The CDR3 is made up of 19 amino acids. CDR3 region: CASSQSKIKRPGGGDEQFF. The CDR3 DNA is TGCGCCAGCAGCCAATCCAAAATAAAGCGGCCTGGGGGAGGGGATGAGCAGTTCTTC.

Regarding this clone: Other DNA sequences from this sample encode an identical CDR3 as well. The rearrangement links TRBV28 to TRBJ1-1; D unclear. The ends were cut back, 2 bases at V and 4 bases at J, with 5 bases in the middle. CDR1 is MDHEN, CDR2 SYDVKM, per germline. The CDR3 loop spans 12 amino acids. The CDR3 loop reads CASSLVGTEAFF. The CDR3 DNA is TGTGCCAGCAGTTTAGTGGGCACTGAAGCTTTCTTT.

The rearrangement uses TRBV30 and TRBJ1-4; maybe TRBD1 (6 bases). V was shortened by 3 bases and J by 8 bases, with 13 bases between the two germline ends. Germline V gives CDR1 GTSNPN, CDR2 SVGIG (reference sequence). The CDR3 extends over 13 amino acids. CDR3 DNA sequence: TGTGCCTGGAGCCGGGAAGGGGGAGAAAAACTGTTTTTT. Translating gives CAWSREGGEKLFF.

This clone appeared a single time. V gene TRBV6-6 combines with J gene TRBJ1-2; no reliable D call. Trimming cost V 5 bases and J 10 bases, with 5 bases left between them. Germline V gene data show CDR1 as MNHNY and CDR2 as SVGAGI (reference sequence). CDR3 length: 9 residues. The CDR3: CASSDPYTF. DNA of the CDR3: TGTGCCAGCAGTGACCCCTACACCTTC.